The 26 T cell receptor beta chains reported below all come from one sample, sequenced in a study of T cells in Graves' hyperthyroidism and ophthalmopathy. The source material, RNA transcripts, was used to amplify TCR beta CDR3 regions. HTBI primers drove first-round RT-PCR of the TCR CDR3. TCRdb analysed the multiplex PCR reads with MiXCR anew, one entry per CDR3 protein. Of fewer than 450,000 distinct CDR3 sequences listed, roughly a sixth are singletons. Sequenced input: blood. These receptors were obtained from a woman aged 25 to 39 with Graves' hyperthyroidism that later progressed to Graves' ophthalmopathy.

This clonotype was observed a handful of times. Compared with germline, one end of the junction differs, possibly owing to a read error. The rearrangement uses TRBV29-1 and TRBJ1-2; D gene unclear. Germline lookup yields CDR1 SQVTM and CDR2 ANQGSEA. The CDR3 length is 14 residues. This CDR3 reads CGVGVGFPHYGYTF. In nucleotides, the CDR3 is TGCGGCGTTGGGGTGGGGTTCCCGCACTATGGCTACACCTTC.

This clonotype was counted many times. This chain's CDR3 is CSARGGRATNEKLFF. The CDR3 DNA follows: TGCAGTGCTAGGGGGGGGAGGGCAACTAATGAAAAACTGTTTTTT. The genes are TRBV20-1 and TRBJ1-4, with D possibly being TRBD1 (5 bases). The CDR3 contains 15 residues. Trimming removed 3 bases at V and 0 bases at J, with 11 bases between. The germline CDR1 and CDR2 sequences are DFQATT and SNEGSKA (reference sequence).

In its sample, this clonotype was seen many times. J is TRBJ1-5 and V is TRBV5-1, with a possible D match to TRBD1 (5 bases). CDR3 length: 13 residues. The germline CDR1 and CDR2 sequences are SGHRS and YFSETQ. V lost 4 bases and J lost 6, with 11 bases in between. CDR3: CASSPGGGQPQHF. In DNA, the CDR3 is TGCGCCAGCAGCCCCGGGGGGGGTCAGCCCCAGCATTTT.

Comments on this clonotype: Given a much more abundant clone one base away, this may be a read error. This chain uses TRBV4-1 with TRBJ1-5; possibly TRBD1 for D (5 bases). CDR1 is MGHRA, CDR2 YSYEKL, per germline. V was pared by 1 base and J by 6 bases, with 22 bases between. This CDR3 is built from 18 residues. CDR3 bases: TGCGCCAGCAGCCAAGGGGGCCCCGGGACCCCATGGGGTCAGCCCCAGCATTTT. Translation gives CASSQGGPGTPWGQPQHF.

Concerning this clonotype itself: A clone one base away is much larger, so this may be a read error. Given the absence of the conserved phenylalanine or tryptophan at the CDR3 end, a read error is likely. This chain joins TRBV7-2 and TRBJ2-3; no reliable D call. Trimming cost V 1 base and J 5 bases, with 10 bases left between them. This CDR3 has 14 amino acids. The germline V gene has CDR1 SGHTA and CDR2 FQGNSA. The CDR3 nucleotides read TGTGCCAGCAGCTTAGTCGGATTTGGAGATACGCAGTATGTT. This encodes CASSLVGFGDTQYV.

The chain couples TRBV6-1 to TRBJ2-7, with 9 bases that match TRBD1. The CDR3 loop spans 16 amino acids. V dropped 7 bases and J dropped 4; count of bases not matched to a gene: 14. Germline-derived CDR1 and CDR2 are MNHNS and SASEGT. This CDR3 reads CASTELTGTGNYEQYF. CDR3 DNA sequence: TGTGCCAGCACGGAACTAACCGGGACAGGGAATTACGAGCAGTACTTC.

This clonotype was counted many times. This chain joins TRBV4-1 and TRBJ2-3; 11 positions agree with TRBD2. The V segment lost 2 bases and the J segment 4 bases; nucleotides outside the gene matches: 8. In germline, CDR1 is MGHRA, CDR2 YSYEKL. The CDR3 has 17 residues. CDR3 in amino acids: CASSQKVLAGGPDTQYF. In DNA form, the CDR3 reads TGCGCCAGCAGCCAAAAAGTTTTAGCGGGAGGGCCAGATACGCAGTATTTT.

This clonotype was seen many times. The chain uses TRBV19 and TRBJ1-1; no firm D call. This CDR3 has 14 residues. Germline V gene data show CDR1 as LNHDA and CDR2 as SQIVND (reference sequence). V lost 3 bases to trimming and J lost 1 base, with 9 bases between them. The CDR3 loop reads CASSIRNSNTEAFF. The CDR3 nucleotides are TGTGCCAGTAGTATCCGGAACTCGAACACTGAAGCTTTCTTT.

This clonotype was seen repeatedly, ten times or more. The rearrangement uses TRBV4-1 and TRBJ2-7; D unresolved. Trimming pared 0 bases from V and 1 base from J, leaving 7 bases between. The CDR3 contains 14 residues. In germline, CDR1 is MGHRA, CDR2 YSYEKL. The CDR3: CASSQEIGSYEQYF. CDR3 nucleotides: TGCGCCAGCAGCCAAGAGATCGGGTCCTACGAGCAGTACTTC.

The CDR3 loop reads CASSEVGQLDSSYNSPLHF. The DNA for the CDR3 is TGTGCCAGCAGTGAAGTGGGACAGCTAGATAGCTCCTATAATTCACCCCTCCACTTT. The rearrangement links TRBV6-1 to TRBJ1-6, with 7 bases aligning to TRBD1. Germline CDR1 and CDR2: MNHNS and SASEGT. The CDR3 length is 19 residues. Germline trimming cut 1 base from V and 0 bases from J; bases unmatched to any gene: 9.

This clonotype came up many times. The chain is built from TRBV28 and TRBJ1-2, with 12 bases matching TRBD1. The V gene end was trimmed by 6 bases and the J gene end by 3 bases; junction bases not matched to a gene: 2. CDR1 MDHEN and CDR2 SYDVKM come from the germline V gene. CDR3 size: 14 residues. CDR3 sequence: CASRGTGGDYGYTF. The DNA of the CDR3 is TGTGCCAGCAGGGGGACAGGGGGCGACTATGGCTACACCTTC.

This clonotype was found many times. The chain links TRBV18 to TRBJ2-7; 8 nucleotides match TRBD2. Germline CDR1 reads KGHSH; CDR2 reads LQKENI. The J segment lost 6 bases and the V segment lost 3 bases, leaving 7 bases of the junction unmatched. The CDR3 runs to 14 residues. CDR3 loop: CASSPPSGGREQYF. DNA for the CDR3: TGTGCCAGCTCACCCCCCTCGGGGGGGCGCGAGCAGTACTTC. The full variable domain, rest sourced from reference TRBV18 and TRBJ2-7, is NAGVMQNPRHLVRRRGQEARLRCSPMKGHSHVYWYRQLPEEGLKFMVYLQKENIIDESGMPKERFSAEFPKEGPSILRIQQVVRGDSAAYFCASSPPSGGREQYFGPGTRLTVT.

The rearrangement uses TRBV5-5 and TRBJ2-1; no definite D call. The CDR3 sequence is 15 residues long. Deletions cut 1 base from V and 3 bases from J, with 11 bases between. Germline-derived CDR1 and CDR2 are SGHKS and YYEKEE (reference sequence). The CDR3 is CASSLSKSVYNEQFF. CDR3 in DNA: TGTGCCAGCAGCTTGAGCAAGTCGGTCTACAATGAGCAGTTCTTC. The complete variable domain, with remaining parts taken from reference TRBV5-5 and TRBJ2-1, reads DAGVTQSPTHLIKTRGQQVTLRCSPISGHKSVSWYQQVLGQGPQFIFQYYEKEERGRGNFPDRFSARQFPNYSSELNVNALLLGDSALYLCASSLSKSVYNEQFFGPGTRLTVL.

This clonotype was picked up many times. The genes are TRBV19 and TRBJ1-1; D may be TRBD1 (6 bases). CDR1 is LNHDA, CDR2 SQIVND, per germline (reference sequence). The V end was cut by 7 bases, the J end by 4 bases, with 10 bases between. The CDR3 is 12 amino acids. In DNA form, the CDR3 reads TGTGCCAGTAATCAGGGGTTCACTGAAGCTTTCTTT. It yields the protein CASNQGFTEAFF.

This clonotype was seen many times. The gene calls are TRBV28 and TRBJ2-7; D is perhaps TRBD1 (6 bases). The germline V gene encodes CDR1 MDHEN and CDR2 SYDVKM. Trimming removed 0 bases from V and 2 bases from J, with 14 bases in between. This CDR3 is built from 16 residues. CDR3 sequence: CASSLWPQGEPYEQYF. CDR3 DNA: TGTGCCAGCAGTTTATGGCCACAGGGTGAGCCCTACGAGCAGTACTTC.

This sequence joins TRBV4-1 and TRBJ2-7; a possible D gene is TRBD1 (5 bases). V was trimmed by 1 base and J by 4 bases, leaving 8 bases between them. This CDR3 has 13 amino acids. CDR1 is MGHRA, CDR2 YSYEKL, per germline. CDR3 residues: CASSQAYRYEQYF. The CDR3 nucleotides read TGCGCCAGCAGCCAAGCCTACAGGTACGAGCAGTACTTC.

The CDR3 DNA sequence: TGTGCCAGCAGCTTAGAACCAGGGGGTGGTCAGCCCCAGCATTTT. Amino acid sequence: CASSLEPGGGQPQHF. The chain combines TRBV7-2 with TRBJ1-5; 7 bases are a match to TRBD1. The CDR3 covers 15 residues. Germline assignment: CDR1 SGHTA and CDR2 FQGNSA. V shed 1 base and J 6 bases; nucleotides not matched to a gene: 6.

This clonotype was detected ten times or more. The gene calls are TRBV12-3 or TRBV12-4 and TRBJ1-5; 10 bases fit TRBD1. With V trimmed by 6 bases and J by 2 bases, 10 bases remained unmatched. CDR3 length: 17 residues. CDR3 DNA sequence: TGTGCCAGCAGGCGGCGGGACAGGGGTGGGCGCAATCAGCCCCAGCATTTT. Protein sequence: CASRRRDRGGRNQPQHF.

This clonotype occurred many times. The chain carries TRBV28 and TRBJ1-4, with TRBD1 matching 8 bases. Germline trimming cut 4 bases from V and 5 bases from J; bases unmatched to any gene: 3. This CDR3 is 14 amino acids long. CDR1 is MDHEN and CDR2 is SYDVKM in the germline V gene. This CDR3 is CASSSGQENEKLFF. The CDR3 DNA follows: TGTGCCAGCAGTTCGGGACAGGAGAATGAAAAACTGTTTTTT.

This rearrangement joins TRBV24-1 to TRBJ2-3; TRBD2 matches at 11 bases. The V gene end was trimmed by 1 base and the J gene end by 7 bases; junction bases not matched to a gene: 3. The CDR3 consists of 15 residues. CDR1 is KGHDR and CDR2 is SFDVKD in the germline V gene. CDR3 sequence reads: CATSDLASGRNTQYF. The DNA of the CDR3 is TGTGCCACCAGTGATTTAGCTAGCGGGAGGAATACGCAGTATTTT.

This clonotype was seen once. This rearrangement joins TRBV9 to TRBJ1-2; 7 nucleotides line up with TRBD1. The CDR3 has 14 residues. From germline, CDR1 is SGDLS and CDR2 YYNGEE. The V segment lost 0 bases and the J segment 4 bases; nucleotides outside the gene matches: 3. The CDR3 DNA reads TGTGCCAGCAGCGTAGGGGACAGCGTCTATGGCTACACCTTC. Translating gives CASSVGDSVYGYTF.

About this clonotype itself: A much larger clone differs by one base, so this may be a read error. The CDR3 spells CSAGQGSGPPLHF. The CDR3, as DNA: TGCAGTGCCGGACAGGGCAGCGGTCCACCCCTCCACTTT. The rearrangement uses TRBV20-1 and TRBJ1-6, with 8 bases matching TRBD1. The CDR3 consists of 13 residues. V shed 6 bases and J 11 bases; nucleotides not matched to a gene: 9. Germline V gives CDR1 DFQATT, CDR2 SNEGSKA (reference sequence).

The rearrangement joins TRBV3-1 to TRBJ1-3; D remains unclear. The CDR3 has 14 amino acids. With 5 bases removed from V and 0 bases from J, the gap between germline ends came to 8 bases. CDR1 LGHDT and CDR2 YNNKEL come from the germline V gene (reference sequence). CDR3 loop: CASSLGHSGNTIYF. The CDR3 nucleotides are TGTGCCAGCAGCTTGGGCCACTCTGGAAACACCATATATTTT.

The V gene is TRBV7-9, the J gene TRBJ2-7, with D perhaps TRBD2 (6 bases). The CDR3 has 18 amino acids. The V gene's germline CDR1 is SEHNR and CDR2 FQNEAQ (reference sequence). The V end lost 5 bases, the J end lost 4 bases, and 27 bases lay between the germline ends. The CDR3 DNA reads TGTGCCAGCAGCCCACCATTAACCGGGACTCAAGACTTTTACGAGCAGTACTTC. This codes for CASSPPLTGTQDFYEQYF.

This clonotype was seen only a few times. The chain has TRBV3-1 and TRBJ2-1, with a tentative D call TRBD2 (6 bases). This CDR3 spans 12 amino acids. Trimming removed 4 bases from V and 8 bases from J, with 9 bases in between. The V gene's germline CDR1 is LGHDT and CDR2 YNNKEL (reference sequence). DNA for the CDR3: TGTGCCAGCAGCCGGGGGGAGGATGAGCAGTTCTTC. Translation: CASSRGEDEQFF.

This clonotype has at least ten counts. This chain connects TRBV2 to TRBJ2-1, with D perhaps being TRBD1 or TRBD2 (5 bases each). V was pared by 7 bases and J by 10 bases, with 17 bases between. This CDR3 is 13 amino acids long. Per germline, CDR1 SNHLY and CDR2 FYNNEI. CDR3 amino acids: CASTHGAFTEQFF. The DNA of the CDR3 is TGTGCCAGCACACACGGGGCGTTCACAGAGCAGTTCTTC.